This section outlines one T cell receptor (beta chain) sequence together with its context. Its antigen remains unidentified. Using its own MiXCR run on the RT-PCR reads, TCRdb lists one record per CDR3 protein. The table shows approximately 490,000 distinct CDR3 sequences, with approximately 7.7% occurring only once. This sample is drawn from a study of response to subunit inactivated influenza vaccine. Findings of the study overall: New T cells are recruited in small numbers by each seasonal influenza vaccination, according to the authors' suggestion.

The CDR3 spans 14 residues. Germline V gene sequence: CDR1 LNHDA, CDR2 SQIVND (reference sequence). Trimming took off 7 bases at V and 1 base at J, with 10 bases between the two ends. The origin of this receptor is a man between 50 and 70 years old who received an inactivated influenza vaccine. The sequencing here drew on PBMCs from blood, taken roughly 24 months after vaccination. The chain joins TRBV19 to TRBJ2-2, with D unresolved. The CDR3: CASKRQMNTGELFF. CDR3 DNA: TGTGCCAGTAAGCGTCAGATGAACACCGGGGAGCTGTTTTTT.